The 31 T cell receptor beta chains below come from one sample, sequenced in a study of blood T cells in healthy people across ages. Primed by a sample-barcoded 5' primer and a J-beta primer mix, a second PCR proceeded for roughly 7 to 11 cycles. TCRdb reprocessed the 5' RACE reads via MiXCR and lists one record per CDR3 protein. The sample shows about 1.4 million distinct CDR3 sequences, roughly 59% of them seen only once. The sequencing input was blood. The receptors come from a man younger than 35 in good health.

The chain joins TRBV29-1 to TRBJ2-7; 8 bases match TRBD1. This CDR3 comprises 15 residues. Per the germline V gene, CDR1 is SQVTM and CDR2 is ANQGSEA. The junction had 7 bases not matched to a gene; V was cut back by 0 bases and J by 3 bases. The CDR3 sequence: CSVEDLGTGGYEQYF. CDR3 bases: TGCAGCGTTGAAGATCTTGGGACAGGAGGCTACGAGCAGTACTTC.

The chain recombines TRBV7-9 with TRBJ2-4; 8 nucleotides line up with TRBD1. The J call is doubtful: the DNA matches TRBJ2-7 better. This CDR3 spans 13 amino acids. CDR1 is SEHNR, CDR2 FQNEAQ, per germline (reference sequence). CDR3 DNA: TGTGCCAGCAGTTCCGGGACAGGCCACGAGCAGTACTTC. Translation gives CASSSGTGHEQYF.

This chain connects TRBV6-6 to TRBJ2-1, with TRBD2 matching 7 bases. Germline CDR1 reads MNHNY; CDR2 reads SVGAGI (reference sequence). The CDR3 contains 16 residues. The J segment lost 7 bases and the V segment lost 2 bases, leaving 11 bases of the junction unmatched. In DNA form, the CDR3 reads TGTGCCAGCAGTTACCTTGGGGGGGGGGACTTGAATGAGCAGTTCTTC. Translating gives CASSYLGGGDLNEQFF.

V and J are TRBV12-3 or TRBV12-4 and TRBJ2-3; 10 nucleotides agree with TRBD1. The CDR3 contains 15 residues. V was clipped by 7 bases and J by 0 bases; unmatched bases: 4. The CDR3 DNA reads as TGTGCCAGCACCGTGGGACAGGGGAGCACAGATACGCAGTATTTT. Its protein is CASTVGQGSTDTQYF.

The genes are TRBV20-1 and TRBJ2-7; 8 positions agree with TRBD2. With V trimmed by 0 bases and J by 2 bases, 6 bases remained unmatched. Germline V gene sequence: CDR1 DFQATT, CDR2 SNEGSKA (reference sequence). The CDR3 spans 15 residues. The CDR3 loop reads CSARDRNGGAYEQYF. The CDR3, as DNA: TGCAGTGCTAGAGATCGGAACGGGGGGGCCTACGAGCAGTACTTC.

This clonotype was counted between two and nine times. The chain links TRBV12-3 or TRBV12-4 to TRBJ2-2; 8 bases agree with TRBD2. The CDR3 has 16 residues. Unmatched junction bases numbered 11, after V lost 6 bases and J lost 5 bases. This CDR3 is CASRSPGLGGTGELFF. CDR3 bases: TGTGCCAGCAGAAGTCCGGGACTAGGGGGGACCGGGGAGCTGTTTTTT.

The chain has TRBV6-5 and TRBJ2-7; D unclear. This CDR3 region has 14 residues. V shed 6 bases and J shed 3 bases, with 15 bases lying between them. Germline-derived CDR1 and CDR2 are MNHEY and SVGAGI. As DNA, the CDR3 is TGTGCCAGCAGGCGCCGGGCTCCTATCTACGAGCAGTACTTC. Its translation: CASRRRAPIYEQYF.

This CDR3 is CSAGRGRGTQYF. In nucleotides, the CDR3 is TGCAGTGCTGGTAGGGGTCGAGGGACCCAGTACTTC. The chain has TRBV20-1 and TRBJ2-5; D may be TRBD1 (5 bases). V shed 5 bases and J shed 7 bases, with 14 bases lying between them. CDR3 size: 12 residues. Germline V gene lookup returns CDR1 DFQATT and CDR2 SNEGSKA (reference sequence).

This clonotype was observed a single time. The rearrangement joins TRBV7-2 to TRBJ2-1; TRBD2 agrees at 8 bases. CDR3 length: 17 amino acids. With 1 base clipped from V and 2 bases from J, the junction kept 7 bases outside the gene matches. From germline, CDR1 is SGHTA and CDR2 FQGNSA. For the CDR3, the DNA is TGTGCCAGCAGCTTAGACGGGGGGGCCACTCCCTACAATGAGCAGTTCTTC. Its translation is CASSLDGGATPYNEQFF.

The chain couples TRBV4-1 to TRBJ2-3, with D uncertain. V lost 0 bases to trimming and J lost 0 bases, with 13 bases between them. This CDR3 comprises 17 residues. Germline-derived CDR1 and CDR2 are MGHRA and YSYEKL. Here the CDR3 reads CASSQEGPAASTDTQYF. As DNA, the CDR3 is TGCGCCAGCAGCCAAGAAGGTCCGGCCGCTAGCACAGATACGCAGTATTTT.

The CDR3 region is CASSFSDSNKQPQHF. The CDR3 DNA is TGTGCCAGCTCTTTTTCGGACAGTAACAAACAGCCCCAGCATTTT. The J gene is TRBJ1-5, the V gene TRBV18, with D possibly being TRBD1 (6 bases). Germline lookup yields CDR1 KGHSH and CDR2 LQKENI. CDR3 length: 15 amino acids. The germline V and J ends were trimmed by 6 bases and 7 bases, with 19 bases remaining between them. The variable domain in full, completed from reference TRBV18 and TRBJ1-5, reads NAGVMQNPRHLVRRRGQEARLRCSPMKGHSHVYWYRQLPEEGLKFMVYLQKENIIDESGMPKERFSAEFPKEGPSILRIQQVVRGDSAAYFCASSFSDSNKQPQHFGDGTRLSIL.

The chain links TRBV10-3 to TRBJ2-6; weak D call: TRBD2 (5 bases). This CDR3 has 17 amino acids. Looked up from germline, CDR1 is ENHRY and CDR2 is SYGVKD. The ends were cut back, 2 bases at V and 0 bases at J, with 11 bases in the middle. The CDR3 protein is CAISERGVSSGANVLTF. In DNA form, the CDR3 reads TGTGCCATCAGTGAGCGGGGAGTGAGCTCTGGGGCCAACGTCCTGACTTTC.

This clonotype showed up just once. The chain links TRBV12-3 or TRBV12-4 to TRBJ2-6; TRBD1 matches 10 bases. The CDR3 spans 18 residues. J lost 0 bases, V lost 5 bases, and 7 bases had no gene match. CDR3 protein: CASSDRQGAFSGANVLTF. In nucleotides, the CDR3 is TGTGCCAGCAGTGACCGACAGGGGGCTTTCTCTGGGGCCAACGTCCTGACTTTC.

The chain recombines TRBV12-3 or TRBV12-4 with TRBJ1-1, with TRBD1 matching 7 bases. CDR3 length: 15 residues. V was pared by 5 bases and J by 5 bases, with 11 bases of the junction left unmatched. This CDR3 reads CASSTRQGETTEAFF. The CDR3 DNA reads as TGTGCCAGCAGTACCCGACAGGGAGAGACAACTGAAGCTTTCTTT.

This clonotype came up a few times. The chain recombines TRBV27 with TRBJ2-7, with 7 bases fitting TRBD2. This CDR3 has 14 amino acids. From germline, CDR1 is MNHEY and CDR2 SMNVEV (reference sequence). The V and J ends lost 5 bases and 3 bases, in that order; junction bases with no gene match: 7. The CDR3 is CASSPGLVLYEQYF. DNA for the CDR3: TGTGCCAGCAGTCCTGGACTAGTACTCTACGAGCAGTACTTC.

The V gene is TRBV6-2 or TRBV6-3, the J gene TRBJ2-1; D call uncertain. Germline loops: CDR1 MNHEY, CDR2 SVGEGT. Trimming stripped 5 bases from V and 8 bases from J, with 7 bases between. This CDR3 comprises 11 residues. The CDR3 is CASSDLYEQFF. Written as DNA, the CDR3 is TGTGCCAGCAGTGATTTATATGAGCAGTTCTTC.

This clonotype appeared a few times. V gene TRBV7-9 combines with J gene TRBJ2-4; D might be TRBD1 (6 bases). V lost 0 bases and J 5 bases, leaving 11 bases between the germline ends. The V gene's germline CDR1 is SEHNR and CDR2 FQNEAQ (reference sequence). The CDR3 totals 15 residues. The CDR3 nucleotides are TGTGCCAGCAGCTTAGCCAGGGGTTCGGAAAACATTCAGTACTTC. Its protein is CASSLARGSENIQYF.

The V gene is TRBV6-6, the J gene TRBJ2-3; a weak D match, TRBD1 (6 bases). Trimming cost V 2 bases and J 0 bases, with 15 bases left between them. This CDR3 region has 17 residues. Germline V gene lookup returns CDR1 MNHNY and CDR2 SVGAGI (reference sequence). The chain's CDR3 is CASSYPLTGSSTDTQYF. The DNA of the CDR3 is TGTGCCAGCAGTTACCCTTTGACAGGCTCTAGCACAGATACGCAGTATTTT.

J is TRBJ2-7 and V is TRBV6-2 or TRBV6-3; 12 positions agree with TRBD2. Germline-derived CDR1 and CDR2 are MNHEY and SVGEGT. The CDR3 loop spans 16 amino acids. J was trimmed by 3 bases and V by 0 bases; bases with no gene match: 3. CDR3 amino acids: CASSYSRLAGDYEQYF. CDR3 nucleotides: TGTGCCAGCAGTTACTCGAGACTAGCGGGAGACTACGAGCAGTACTTC.

This clonotype came up a few times. The genes are TRBV27 and TRBJ2-1, with 7 positions matching TRBD2. The CDR3 has 13 residues. Germline CDR1 and CDR2: MNHEY and SMNVEV (reference sequence). With 6 bases clipped from V and 14 bases from J, the junction kept 13 bases outside the gene matches. The CDR3 sequence is CASRPFLAGVEFF. CDR3 in DNA: TGTGCCAGCAGGCCCTTTTTGGCGGGGGTGGAGTTCTTC.

Only one count was recorded for this clonotype. This sequence joins TRBV6-5 and TRBJ2-1; a possible D gene is TRBD2 (6 bases). Germline V lookup: CDR1 MNHEY, CDR2 SVGAGI. The CDR3 sequence is 14 residues long. V was trimmed by 5 bases and J by 6 bases, leaving 14 bases between them. The CDR3 loop is CASSPYSGFNEQFF. For the CDR3, the DNA is TGTGCCAGCAGTCCCTATAGCGGTTTCAATGAGCAGTTCTTC.

This clonotype was counted a single time. The gene calls are TRBV20-1 and TRBJ1-6; no definite D call. CDR3 length equals 15 residues. Germline CDR1 reads DFQATT; CDR2 reads SNEGSKA (reference sequence). Trimming left V 3 bases short and J 8 bases short, with 17 bases between. CDR3 sequence: CSASHGFRIYSPLHF. The DNA for the CDR3 is TGCAGTGCTAGTCATGGATTCCGCATATATTCACCCCTCCACTTT.

This chain links TRBV20-1 with TRBJ1-2; maybe TRBD1 (6 bases). V was shortened by 6 bases and J by 0 bases, with 14 bases between the two germline ends. This CDR3 region has 14 residues. Germline V gene lookup returns CDR1 DFQATT and CDR2 SNEGSKA (reference sequence). The CDR3 DNA sequence: TGCAGTGCCCCCCCGGCAGGGGCTAACTATGGCTACACCTTC. This encodes CSAPPAGANYGYTF.

At least ten counts were recorded for this clonotype. The chain has TRBV20-1 and TRBJ2-3; TRBD1 matches at 7 bases. The CDR3 has 13 residues. Unmatched junction bases numbered 4, after V lost 5 bases and J lost 2 bases. Germline V gene lookup returns CDR1 DFQATT and CDR2 SNEGSKA (reference sequence). As DNA, the CDR3 is TGCAGTGCTCTGCAGGGGGTCACAGATACGCAGTATTTT. Translated: CSALQGVTDTQYF.

This clonotype appeared a few times. This chain joins TRBV27 and TRBJ1-1, with D perhaps matching TRBD1 (5 bases). Germline V gene sequence: CDR1 MNHEY, CDR2 SMNVEV (reference sequence). V was shortened by 3 bases and J by 3 bases, with 11 bases between the two germline ends. The CDR3 contains 14 residues. The CDR3 nucleotides are TGTGCCAGCAGTTTGGCCGAGGGGTACACTGAAGCTTTCTTT. This codes for CASSLAEGYTEAFF.

The chain has TRBV12-5 and TRBJ2-1; TRBD2 is a possible D gene (6 bases). Per germline, CDR1 LGHNT and CDR2 FRNRAP. The length of the CDR3 is 16 residues. The V end lost 1 base, the J end lost 9 bases, and 19 bases lay between the germline ends. CDR3 amino acids: CASGLAGTLTDGEQFF. The CDR3 DNA reads as TGTGCTAGTGGTTTGGCCGGGACTCTCACCGACGGTGAGCAGTTCTTC.

This clonotype was detected a few times. The V and J genes are TRBV5-1 and TRBJ2-5, with 9 nucleotides matching TRBD1. The CDR3 length is 16 residues. Germline CDR1 and CDR2: SGHRS and YFSETQ. J was trimmed by 2 bases and V by 3 bases; bases with no gene match: 8. The CDR3 sequence: CASSYSGTGTQETQYF. The CDR3 bases are TGCGCCAGCAGCTACTCCGGGACAGGGACGCAAGAGACCCAGTACTTC.

The rearrangement uses TRBV5-1 and TRBJ2-3; 10 nucleotides align to TRBD2. After removal of 1 base from V and 4 bases from J, the junction contained 9 bases not matched to a gene. The CDR3 length is 17 residues. Looked up from germline, CDR1 is SGHRS and CDR2 is YFSETQ. CDR3: CASSLFSRLAGSDTQYF. The CDR3 nucleotides read TGCGCCAGCAGCTTGTTTTCCCGACTAGCGGGCTCAGATACGCAGTATTTT.

This clonotype was seen a few times. The chain carries TRBV5-1 and TRBJ2-1, with 10 positions matching TRBD2. With 2 bases clipped from V and 4 bases from J, the junction kept 12 bases outside the gene matches. The germline V gene has CDR1 SGHRS and CDR2 YFSETQ. The CDR3 loop spans 18 amino acids. In DNA, the CDR3 is TGCGCCAGCAGCTTAGTCTTATACCTAGCGGGAGATTACAATGAGCAGTTCTTC. This gives the protein CASSLVLYLAGDYNEQFF.

V gene TRBV27 combines with J gene TRBJ1-5; 10 bases agree with TRBD1. With 3 bases clipped from V and 6 bases from J, the junction kept 5 bases outside the gene matches. CDR1 and CDR2 (germline): MNHEY, SMNVEV (reference sequence). The CDR3 sequence is 15 residues long. This CDR3 is CASSLTGGLGQPQHF. The CDR3 DNA reads TGTGCCAGCAGTTTGACAGGGGGCCTCGGTCAGCCCCAGCATTTT.

This clonotype was found a few times. The gene calls are TRBV4-1 and TRBJ1-1; no clear D gene. CDR3 length: 15 residues. The germline V gene has CDR1 MGHRA and CDR2 YSYEKL. Trimming cost V 4 bases and J 0 bases, with 12 bases left between them. CDR3 nucleotides: TGCGCCAGCAGCCCCAGCGCCGCCATGAACACTGAAGCTTTCTTT. It is translated as CASSPSAAMNTEAFF.